One sample yielded the 21 T cell receptor beta chains listed below, sequenced in a study of blood T cell repertoires in COVID-19. Profiled with immunoSEQ multiplex PCR; TCRdb holds only in-frame clones, not every one. The table records some 290,000 clones, around 92% of them present only once. The specimen sequenced was PBMCs or T cells enriched from blood (not recorded which). The source is a woman in her twenties or thirties who had recovered from COVID-19.

CDR3 nucleotide sequence: TGTGCCAGCAGCTTGTGGAGGGGAGGAACTGAAGCTTTCTTT. As protein: CASSLWRGGTEAFF. This chain links TRBV5-4 with TRBJ1-1; tentatively, D is TRBD1 (5 bases). The CDR3 runs 14 residues. CDR1 SGHNT and CDR2 YYREEE come from the germline V gene (reference sequence). Trimming stripped 1 base from V and 5 bases from J, with 12 bases between. Using reference TRBV5-4 and TRBJ1-1 for the parts outside the CDR3, the full variable domain is ETGVTQSPTHLIKTRGQQVTLRCSSQSGHNTVSWYQQALGQGPQFIFQYYREEENGRGNFPPRFSGLQFPNYSSELNVNALELDDSALYLCASSLWRGGTEAFFGQGTRLTVV.

This chain connects TRBV19 to TRBJ2-2, with D tentatively TRBD2 (6 bases). This CDR3 comprises 14 residues. In germline, CDR1 is LNHDA, CDR2 SQIVND (reference sequence). Deletions cut 8 bases from V and 4 bases from J, with 14 bases between. The CDR3 sequence is CASEAGSLTGELFF. CDR3 in DNA: TGTGCCAGTGAGGCGGGGAGCCTCACCGGGGAGCTGTTTTTT. The full variable domain, with the rest looked up from reference TRBV19 and TRBJ2-2, is DGGITQSPKYLFRKEGQNVTLSCEQNLNHDAMYWYRQDPGQGLRLIYYSQIVNDFQKGDIAEGYSVSREKKESFPLTVTSAQKNPTAFYLCASEAGSLTGELFFGEGSRLTVL.

The V and J genes are TRBV2 and TRBJ2-1, with TRBD2 matching 7 bases. Germline assignment: CDR1 SNHLY and CDR2 FYNNEI. CDR3 size: 12 residues. V dropped 8 bases and J dropped 11; count of bases not matched to a gene: 9. The CDR3 loop reads CASRIAGVKQFF. The CDR3 DNA follows: TGTGCCAGCCGGATAGCGGGCGTAAAGCAGTTCTTC.

For the CDR3, the DNA is TGTGCCAGTAGTCGGCGGGAGTACTACAATGAGCAGTTCTTC. It specifies CASSRREYYNEQFF. The rearrangement links TRBV19 to TRBJ2-1; the match to TRBD2 covers 7 bases. Germline V lookup: CDR1 LNHDA, CDR2 SQIVND (reference sequence). The CDR3 is 14 amino acids. V lost 5 bases and J lost 3; bases outside the gene matches: 4.

The gene calls are TRBV3-1 (or the pseudogene TRBV3-2) and TRBJ2-4, with 8 positions matching TRBD2. In germline, CDR1 is LGHDT, CDR2 YNNKEL (reference sequence). The CDR3 sequence is 19 residues long. Germline trimming cut 0 bases from V and 3 bases from J; bases unmatched to any gene: 13. The CDR3 DNA sequence: TGTGCCAGCAGCCAAGAAGGACTAGCCGTCGCCGGAGGCAAAAACATTCAGTACTTC. Protein sequence: CASSQEGLAVAGGKNIQYF.

The sample holds one count of this clone. The rearrangement uses TRBV2 and TRBJ2-5; 9 bases line up with TRBD1. Germline V lookup: CDR1 SNHLY, CDR2 FYNNEI. The CDR3 runs 14 residues. The junction had 2 bases not matched to a gene; V was cut back by 4 bases and J by 2 bases. The CDR3 protein is CASSAGTGQETQYF. DNA for the CDR3: TGTGCCAGCAGTGCCGGGACAGGGCAAGAGACCCAGTACTTC.

V usage is TRBV5-1 and J usage is TRBJ1-5; D possibly corresponds to TRBD1 (5 bases). The CDR3 is made up of 12 amino acids. Germline CDR1 and CDR2: SGHRS and YFSETQ. V lost 5 bases and J lost 11, with 14 bases in between. CDR3: CASSEDGRAQHF. CDR3 bases: TGCGCCAGCAGTGAAGACGGCAGGGCCCAGCATTTT.

The gene calls are TRBV2 and TRBJ2-1; TRBD2 matches at 8 bases. V shed 4 bases, J shed 4 bases, and the junction held 3 bases outside the gene matches. The germline gives CDR1 SNHLY, CDR2 FYNNEI. The CDR3 runs 14 residues. The chain's CDR3 is CASSALAGYNEQFF. DNA of the CDR3: TGTGCCAGCAGTGCGTTAGCGGGGTACAATGAGCAGTTCTTC.

The genes are TRBV3-1 (or the pseudogene TRBV3-2) and TRBJ2-1, with 9 bases fitting TRBD2. This CDR3 has 17 residues. The germline V gene has CDR1 LGHDT and CDR2 YNNKEL (reference sequence). Trimming at V came to 1 base and at J to 0 bases, leaving 4 bases not matched to a gene. The CDR3 bases are TGTGCCAGCAGCCAAGTAGGCGGGAGGGCCTCCTACAATGAGCAGTTCTTC. This gives the protein CASSQVGGRASYNEQFF.

This clone was seen once. The chain couples TRBV5-6 to TRBJ1-5, with 7 bases matching TRBD1. V trimming: 3 bases; J trimming: 2 bases; junction bases outside the gene matches: 5. Germline V gene data show CDR1 as SGHDT and CDR2 as YYEEEE. The length of the CDR3 is 15 residues. The CDR3 region has the DNA TGTGCCAGCAGCTCCGGACAGGCGGGCAATCAGCCCCAGCATTTT. This translates into CASSSGQAGNQPQHF. The full variable domain, with the rest looked up from reference TRBV5-6 and TRBJ1-5, is DAGVTQSPTHLIKTRGQQVTLRCSPKSGHDTVSWYQQALGQGPQFIFQYYEEEERQRGNFPDRFSGHQFPNYSSELNVNALLLGDSALYLCASSSGQAGNQPQHFGDGTRLSIL.

The gene calls are TRBV30 and TRBJ1-3; D remains unclear. Germline-derived CDR1 and CDR2 are GTSNPN and SVGIG (reference sequence). The CDR3 is made up of 14 amino acids. Trimming removed 0 bases at V and 5 bases at J, with 11 bases between. In DNA, the CDR3 is TGTGCCTGGAGTGTGTCACAGCCCAGAAACACCATATATTTT. This gives the protein CAWSVSQPRNTIYF.

The chain combines TRBV7-9 with TRBJ2-7; 7 bases align to TRBD1. From germline, CDR1 is SEHNR and CDR2 FQNEAQ (reference sequence). The ends lost 3 bases at V and 5 bases at J; junction bases unmatched: 7. This CDR3 region has 14 residues. CDR3 in amino acids: CASSFNRQGHEQYF. CDR3 sequence (DNA): TGTGCCAGCAGCTTTAACCGACAGGGCCACGAGCAGTACTTC.

This chain uses TRBV4-1 with TRBJ1-1; a possible D gene is TRBD1 (5 bases). The CDR3 spans 14 residues. The germline gives CDR1 MGHRA, CDR2 YSYEKL. V lost 4 bases, J lost 8 bases, and 17 bases lay in between. CDR3 DNA: TGCGCCAGCAGCCTCACAGACGGGACTTCCGAAGCTTTCTTT. Translating gives CASSLTDGTSEAFF.

The gene calls are TRBV6-5 and TRBJ2-7; a weak D match, TRBD2 (6 bases). V lost 6 bases and J lost 7, with 13 bases in between. The CDR3 is 12 amino acids. Germline values: CDR1 MNHEY, CDR2 SVGAGI. The CDR3 region has the DNA TGTGCCAGCAGCCTCGGGGGTATTGAGCAGTACTTC. Encoded protein: CASSLGGIEQYF.

V gene TRBV29-1 combines with J gene TRBJ2-7; 7 bases fit TRBD2. The CDR3 totals 13 residues. CDR1 SQVTM and CDR2 ANQGSEA come from the germline V gene. The V segment lost 4 bases and the J segment 1 base; nucleotides outside the gene matches: 4. In DNA, the CDR3 is TGCAGCGTTGTTCCCGGGGGGTCCTACGAGCAGTACTTC. Its protein is CSVVPGGSYEQYF.

The chain couples TRBV7-9 to TRBJ2-1; 14 nucleotides line up with TRBD2. This CDR3 has 19 residues. Germline CDR1 and CDR2: SEHNR and FQNEAQ (reference sequence). Losses at the gene ends were 2 bases for V and 2 bases for J; bases not matched to a gene: 8. Here the CDR3 DNA reads TGTGCCAGCAGCTTATTGGGACTAGCGGGAGTGGGGGCCTACAATGAGCAGTTCTTC. Translated: CASSLLGLAGVGAYNEQFF.

V gene TRBV10-2 combines with J gene TRBJ2-1, with a tentative D call TRBD1 (5 bases). V lost 6 bases and J lost 0, with 9 bases in between. Germline-derived CDR1 and CDR2 are WSHSY and SAAADI. The CDR3 is 14 amino acids. Written as DNA, the CDR3 is TGCGCCAGCAGCACCGACAGCTCCTACAATGAGCAGTTCTTC. Protein sequence: CASSTDSSYNEQFF.

The chain links TRBV5-1 to TRBJ1-2; perhaps TRBD1 as D (5 bases). The V end lost 2 bases, the J end lost 5 bases, and 13 bases lay between the germline ends. Germline CDR1 is SGHRS and CDR2 is YFSETQ. The CDR3 contains 14 residues. The CDR3 coding sequence is TGCGCCAGCAGCTTTACAGGTGGAGAATATGGCTACACCTTC. Encoded protein: CASSFTGGEYGYTF. Together with reference TRBV5-1 and TRBJ1-2, the CDR3 gives the full variable domain: KAGVTQTPRYLIKTRGQQVTLSCSPISGHRSVSWYQQTPGQGLQFLFEYFSETQRNKGNFPGRFSGRQFSNSRSEMNVSTLELGDSALYLCASSFTGGEYGYTFGSGTRLTVV.

V usage is TRBV24-1 and J usage is TRBJ2-2, with 8 bases matching TRBD2. V shed 6 bases, J shed 6 bases, and the junction held 5 bases outside the gene matches. Germline V gene sequence: CDR1 KGHDR, CDR2 SFDVKD. CDR3 length: 14 amino acids. The CDR3 coding sequence is TGTGCCACCAGTAGAAGCGGGAGTCCCGGGGAGCTGTTTTTT. This encodes CATSRSGSPGELFF.

Notes on this clone: The same CDR3 can be traced to other DNA sequences in this sample. CDR3 region: CASSEPVLAVSSYNEQFF. CDR3 nucleotide sequence: TGTGCCAGCAGTGAGCCGGTACTAGCGGTAAGCTCCTACAATGAGCAGTTCTTC. The chain is built from TRBV2 and TRBJ2-1; 8 bases map to TRBD2. V was pared by 3 bases and J by 0 bases, with 10 bases of the junction left unmatched. Germline loops: CDR1 SNHLY, CDR2 FYNNEI. The CDR3 is made up of 18 amino acids. The full variable domain, completed using reference TRBV2 and TRBJ2-1, is EPEVTQTPSHQVTQMGQEVILRCVPISNHLYFYWYRQILGQKVEFLVSFYNNEISEKSEIFDDQFSVERPDGSNFTLKIRSTKLEDSAMYFCASSEPVLAVSSYNEQFFGPGTRLTVL.

The gene calls are TRBV27 and TRBJ1-2; 9 bases agree with TRBD1. The trim removed 4 bases at V and 8 bases at J, leaving 8 bases unmatched. The CDR3 consists of 14 residues. Germline V gives CDR1 MNHEY, CDR2 SMNVEV (reference sequence). CDR3 region: CASSYRGRKDGYTF. DNA for the CDR3: TGTGCCAGCAGTTACAGGGGGCGGAAGGACGGCTACACCTTC.